Listed below are T cell receptor beta chains from one sample, sequenced in a study of T-cell memory formation after mild COVID-19. TCRdb fed the 5' RACE reads into MiXCR, producing one record per CDR3 protein. This repertoire shows about half a million distinct CDR3 sequences, 15% to 20% found once; its top ten account for around an eighth. Material: PBMCs or a T cell subset sorted from them (not recorded which). All receptors derive from an adult woman who had mild COVID-19 (a few samples of this study predate the infection). Cell type and time point are not known. Both conserved end residues are part of each CDR3. The D gene is left open where the match is weak. Where a row states a size, it is once, few, many or the class of an expanded clone; other rows omit it.

d_gene	len	abundance	v_gene	j_gene	CDR3nt	CDR3aa
-	13	-	TRBV24-1	TRBJ2-5	TGTGCCACCAGCGACAGGCTCCAAGAGACCCAGTACTTC	CATSDRLQETQYF
-	14	-	TRBV20-1	TRBJ2-1	TGCAGTGTTATCGGTAGCCGGGCCTTCAATGAGCAGTTCTTC	CSVIGSRAFNEQFF
-	18	-	TRBV7-8	TRBJ2-3	TGTGCCAGCAGCTACTCCGGACTATGGGGACGAGGCACAGATACGCAGTATTTT	CASSYSGLWGRGTDTQYF
-	15	-	TRBV4-1	TRBJ2-5	TGCGCCAGCAGCCAAGTTCTCGGGAGAGGAGAGACCCAGTACTTC	CASSQVLGRGETQYF
-	13	-	TRBV6-2/TRBV6-3	TRBJ2-5	TGTGCCAGCGGAAGACGTCGCCAAGAGACCCAGTACTTC	CASGRRRQETQYF
-	14	-	TRBV10-3	TRBJ2-7	TGTGCCATCAGTGGTCGGCAGGAAACCTACGAGCAGTACTTC	CAISGRQETYEQYF
-	15	-	TRBV13	TRBJ1-1	TGTGCCAGCAGCCCCCAGAGGCACCGAGACACTGAAGCTTTCTTT	CASSPQRHRDTEAFF
-	11	few	TRBV2	TRBJ2-7	TGTGCCAGCAGTAACAAGTACGAGCAGTACTTC	CASSNKYEQYF
-	14	few	TRBV4-1	TRBJ2-3	TGCGCCAGCAGCCTTGGACAGAACACGGATACGCAGTATTTT	CASSLGQNTDTQYF
TRBD1	18	-	TRBV4-3	TRBJ2-3	TGCGCCAGCAGCCTTTCTCGCCAGGGGGCGGATAACACAGATACGCAGTATTTT	CASSLSRQGADNTDTQYF
-	16	few	TRBV13	TRBJ1-1	TGTGCCAGCAGCTTAGGCTTGACAGGTCCCAACACTGAAGCTTTCTTT	CASSLGLTGPNTEAFF
TRBD2	16	few	TRBV5-1	TRBJ2-5	TGCGCCAGCAGCCCCGGACTAGCGGGGGGCGGAGAGACCCAGTACTTC	CASSPGLAGGGETQYF
-	11	-	TRBV12-3/TRBV12-4	TRBJ1-3	TGTGCCAGCAGTTTAGAACCCACCATATATTTT	CASSLEPTIYF
TRBD1	14	few	TRBV30	TRBJ2-5	TGTGCCTGGAGTGCCGGGACAGGGGAAGAGACCCAGTACTTC	CAWSAGTGEETQYF
-	13	few	TRBV12-3/TRBV12-4	TRBJ1-2	TGTGCCAGCAGCGCTGGGTCACAGATGGGCTACACCTTC	CASSAGSQMGYTF
-	12	few	TRBV23-1	TRBJ2-1	TGCGCCAGTGGTCGGCAGCACAATGAGCAGTTCTTC	CASGRQHNEQFF
-	13	-	TRBV28	TRBJ1-2	TGTGCCAGCAGTCTCGACCGGTACTATGGCTACACCTTC	CASSLDRYYGYTF
-	17	few	TRBV9	TRBJ2-3	TGTGCCAGCAGCGTAGCCCTTGCGGGACCCTCCACAGATACGCAGTATTTT	CASSVALAGPSTDTQYF
TRBD2	15	few	TRBV7-3	TRBJ2-3	TGTGCCAGCAGCCCTACTAGCGTTAGCACAGATACGCAGTATTTT	CASSPTSVSTDTQYF
-	15	many	TRBV5-6	TRBJ1-1	TGTGCCAGCAGCTTGCGAGTGGGGGCCAGGACTGAAGCTTTCTTT	CASSLRVGARTEAFF
TRBD1	14	-	TRBV6-1	TRBJ1-1	TGTGCCAGCGCCAAAGGGGGCGACTTGACTGAAGCTTTCTTT	CASAKGGDLTEAFF
TRBD1	15	-	TRBV20-1	TRBJ2-5	TGCAGTGCTAACCCAGGACAGGGGCGGAAAGAGACCCAGTACTTC	CSANPGQGRKETQYF
TRBD1	16	few	TRBV14	TRBJ2-2	TGTGCCAGCAGCTTCGACAGGGGGCTTGGCACCGGGGAGCTGTTTTTT	CASSFDRGLGTGELFF
TRBD1	14	few	TRBV5-1	TRBJ2-7	TGCGCCAGCAGCGTTGGGGACAGAAACTACGAGCAGTACTTC	CASSVGDRNYEQYF
TRBD1	13	few	TRBV29-1	TRBJ1-5	TGCAGCGCCTTAGGACAGGGAAATCAGCCCCAGCATTTT	CSALGQGNQPQHF
TRBD2	17	-	TRBV7-2	TRBJ2-1	TGTGCCAGCAGCTTGGGACTAGCGGGGGGGATCGGCGATGAGCAGTTCTTC	CASSLGLAGGIGDEQFF
TRBD1	12	few	TRBV12-3/TRBV12-4	TRBJ1-6	TGTGCCAGCAGTATGACAGGGGGGCCCCTCCACTTT	CASSMTGGPLHF
-	14	-	TRBV12-2	TRBJ2-7	TGTGCAAGTCGCATCCGGGACAGGGCGTACGAGCAGTACTTC	CASRIRDRAYEQYF
-	15	few	TRBV14	TRBJ2-7	TGTGCCAGCAGCCAAGACCCGGGCGAGGGCTACGAGCAGTACTTC	CASSQDPGEGYEQYF
TRBD2	14	few	TRBV7-2	TRBJ2-1	TGTGCCAGCAGCCCAGACCCGGGAGGGCATGAGCAGTTCTTC	CASSPDPGGHEQFF
-	16	many	TRBV7-9	TRBJ2-3	TGTGCCAGCAGCTCCCTGAGTCACCTGACTAGTCCGCCGCAGTATTTT	CASSSLSHLTSPPQYF
-	11	-	TRBV29-1	TRBJ2-7	TGCAGCGTTGAAGAGACCCACGAGCAGTACTTC	CSVEETHEQYF
-	13	-	TRBV6-6	TRBJ1-4	TGTGCCAGCAGTTACCCAGACGGGGAAAAACTGTTTTTT	CASSYPDGEKLFF
-	13	-	TRBV15	TRBJ2-7	TGTGCCACCAGCAGAGAAGGTCTCTACGAGCAGTACTTC	CATSREGLYEQYF
-	18	few	TRBV7-8	TRBJ1-4	TGTGCCAGCAGCTTAGTTTCGCGACCCACCGCAACTAATGAAAAACTGTTTTTT	CASSLVSRPTATNEKLFF
TRBD1	18	few	TRBV15	TRBJ1-5	TGTGCCACCAGCAGGTCGGGACAGGGGGTAAAGGGCAATCAGCCCCAGCATTTT	CATSRSGQGVKGNQPQHF
-	15	few	TRBV20-1	TRBJ2-7	TGCAGTGCTAGGGGTACCGGAACTCGTAACTACGAGCAGTACTTC	CSARGTGTRNYEQYF
-	12	-	TRBV2	TRBJ2-3	TGTGCCAGCAGACAGAACACAGATACGCAGTATTTT	CASRQNTDTQYF
-	16	few	TRBV28	TRBJ1-5	TGTGCCAGCAGTTTCCAGGAGACAGCTAGCAATCAGCCCCAGCATTTT	CASSFQETASNQPQHF
TRBD2	16	few	TRBV12-3/TRBV12-4	TRBJ2-3	TGTGCCAGCAGCCATAGCGGGCTATACCTCACAGATACGCAGTATTTT	CASSHSGLYLTDTQYF
-	13	few	TRBV7-2	TRBJ1-6	TGTGCCAGCAGCTATACAACGGTCTCACCCCTCCACTTT	CASSYTTVSPLHF
TRBD2	17	-	TRBV6-6	TRBJ2-2	TGTGCCAGCAGTTACTCGATAGCGGGAGTGGGGACCGGGGAGCTGTTTTTT	CASSYSIAGVGTGELFF
TRBD2	15	-	TRBV4-3	TRBJ2-5	TGCGCCAGCAGCCAAGTACTAGCGAGGCGGGAGACCCAGTACTTC	CASSQVLARRETQYF
TRBD2	15	many	TRBV30	TRBJ2-1	TGTGCCTGGAGGACGAGGCGGGAGGGAAGGTATGAGCAGTTCTTC	CAWRTRREGRYEQFF
TRBD2	15	-	TRBV7-3	TRBJ2-5	TGTGCCAGCAGCTTGGAAGCGGGGGGGCGGGAGACCCAGTACTTC	CASSLEAGGRETQYF
TRBD2	14	-	TRBV7-9	TRBJ2-3	TGTGCCAGCAGCCGGGCGGGAGGGAAGGATACGCAGTATTTT	CASSRAGGKDTQYF
-	13	few	TRBV6-2/TRBV6-3	TRBJ2-3	TGTGCCAGCAGTTACGACGGGTTCGATACGCAGTATTTT	CASSYDGFDTQYF
-	14	few	TRBV6-5	TRBJ1-2	TGTGCCAGCAGTTACTCGTTGTTAGCCGGGGGCTACACCTTC	CASSYSLLAGGYTF
-	16	few	TRBV4-3	TRBJ2-2	TGCGCCAGCAGCCAAGATGAGGGAGACAACACCGGGGAGCTGTTTTTT	CASSQDEGDNTGELFF
-	13	-	TRBV2	TRBJ2-7	TGTGCCAGCAGTGTTGGGACGCACTACGAGCAGTACTTC	CASSVGTHYEQYF
-	14	many	TRBV5-1	TRBJ1-2	TGCGCCAGCAGCTTGGTGGGGAACAACTATGGCTACACCTTC	CASSLVGNNYGYTF
TRBD1	16	many	TRBV7-2	TRBJ1-2	TGTGCCAGCAGCTTAGCCGGGACAGGGGGCAACTATGGCTACACCTTC	CASSLAGTGGNYGYTF
-	13	few	TRBV11-2	TRBJ2-3	TGTGCCAGCAGCTTAGATCTTGGGGATACGCAGTATTTT	CASSLDLGDTQYF
TRBD2	19	many	TRBV20-1	TRBJ2-1	TGCAGTGCTAGAGGGACTAGCGGGACCTCCCCCTCTACCTTGTTTGAGCAGTTCTTC	CSARGTSGTSPSTLFEQFF
TRBD2	17	many	TRBV5-4	TRBJ2-7	TGTGCCAGCAGCTTGGCAGTTGGGAGGGGACCAGCCTACGAGCAGTACTTC	CASSLAVGRGPAYEQYF